A single sample gave rise to the 23 T cell receptor beta chains below, sequenced in a study of shared clonotypes between healthy human individuals. Repertoires were generated with immunoSEQ multiplex PCR, while TCRdb's copy carries only in-frame clones and drops some. Counted here are around 700,000 clones, around 72% occurring once; the ten biggest clones make up under 2%. The specimen sequenced was memory CD4+ T cells sorted from blood. The subset was: CD45RA-negative fraction. These receptors were taken from a woman aged 30 to 39 in good health.

CDR3 in DNA: TGTGCCAGCAGTTTATCGCACGGGCAGTTCTTC. Its protein is CASSLSHGQFF. The genes are TRBV28 and TRBJ2-1, with D hard to call. Deletions cut 1 base from V and 12 bases from J, with 7 bases between. The CDR3 covers 11 residues. CDR1 and CDR2 (germline): MDHEN, SYDVKM.

The chain recombines TRBV29-1 with TRBJ2-7, with 7 bases identical to TRBD2. The CDR3 spans 14 residues. Germline loops: CDR1 SQVTM, CDR2 ANQGSEA. The CDR3 loop is CRRKSGTSDYEQYF. Written as DNA, the CDR3 is TGCAGAAGAAAATCCGGAACTAGCGACTACGAGCAGTACTTC.

This clone was detected once. This chain uses TRBV9 with TRBJ2-1; 7 bases are a match to TRBD1. CDR3 length: 14 residues. Germline CDR1 is SGDLS and CDR2 is YYNGEE. Trimming at V came to 0 bases and at J to 9 bases, leaving 6 bases not matched to a gene. The chain's CDR3 is CASSVGRGKGEQFF. CDR3 nucleotides: TGTGCCAGCAGCGTAGGCAGGGGGAAGGGTGAGCAGTTCTTC.

The rearrangement uses TRBV5-8 and TRBJ1-3; D call uncertain. The CDR3 contains 14 residues. V lost 2 bases and J lost 6, with 12 bases in between. In germline, CDR1 is SGHTS, CDR2 YDEGEE. The CDR3, as DNA: TGTGCCAGCAGCTTAGGCAGGCCTGAAAACACCATATATTTT. Protein: CASSLGRPENTIYF. The entire variable domain, with the rest obtained from reference TRBV5-8 and TRBJ1-3, is as follows: EAGVTQSPTHLIKTRGQQATLRCSPISGHTSVYWYQQALGLGLQFLLWYDEGEERNRGNFPPRFSGRQFPNYSSELNVNALELEDSALYLCASSLGRPENTIYFGEGSWLTVV.

This clone was observed a few times. The chain joins TRBV11-2 to TRBJ1-4; D remains ambiguous. Deletions cut 2 bases from V and 3 bases from J, with 7 bases between. This CDR3 comprises 14 residues. Germline-derived CDR1 and CDR2 are SGHAT and FQNNGV. The CDR3 DNA reads as TGTGCCAGCAGCTTACCGGGCTCTAATGAAAAACTGTTTTTT. Its translation: CASSLPGSNEKLFF.

V gene TRBV19 combines with J gene TRBJ1-1; D call uncertain. Trimming removed 5 bases from V and 6 bases from J, with 16 bases in between. CDR1 is LNHDA and CDR2 is SQIVND in the germline V gene (reference sequence). The CDR3 runs to 14 residues. The CDR3 sequence is CASSRKSIVAEAFF. CDR3 DNA: TGTGCCAGTAGTCGAAAATCAATAGTTGCTGAAGCTTTCTTT.

For the CDR3, the DNA is TGCGCCAGCAGCTTCCGACAGGGGGGCCAGACCACTGAAGCTTTCTTT. Its protein product is CASSFRQGGQTTEAFF. V gene TRBV5-1 combines with J gene TRBJ1-1; 9 bases line up with TRBD1. Germline loops: CDR1 SGHRS, CDR2 YFSETQ. V was clipped by 2 bases and J by 4 bases; unmatched bases: 9. CDR3 length equals 16 residues. Supplemented by reference TRBV5-1 and TRBJ1-1, the full variable domain reads KAGVTQTPRYLIKTRGQQVTLSCSPISGHRSVSWYQQTPGQGLQFLFEYFSETQRNKGNFPGRFSGRQFSNSRSEMNVSTLELGDSALYLCASSFRQGGQTTEAFFGQGTRLTVV.

V gene TRBV29-1 combines with J gene TRBJ2-1; 11 bases line up with TRBD2. The CDR3 contains 13 residues. The trim removed 3 bases at V and 6 bases at J, leaving 1 base unmatched. Germline loops: CDR1 SQVTM, CDR2 ANQGSEA. The CDR3 DNA reads as TGCAGCGTTGACCTAGCGGGAGGCAATGAGCAGTTCTTC. The encoded protein is CSVDLAGGNEQFF.

This rearrangement joins TRBV11-2 to TRBJ1-1; D unresolved. The V end lost 4 bases, the J end lost 1 base, and 13 bases lay between the germline ends. The CDR3 extends over 15 amino acids. The germline gives CDR1 SGHAT, CDR2 FQNNGV. The CDR3 nucleotides read TGTGCCAGCAGCTACACGGGATTTAGGAACACTGAAGCTTTCTTT. Amino acids: CASSYTGFRNTEAFF.

The gene calls are TRBV2 and TRBJ1-1; the D is unclear. In germline, CDR1 is SNHLY, CDR2 FYNNEI. Trimming removed 6 bases at V and 4 bases at J, with 15 bases between. This CDR3 region has 14 residues. The CDR3 region is CASRVGYSRTEAFF. The CDR3, as DNA: TGTGCCAGCAGGGTGGGGTATTCGCGCACTGAAGCTTTCTTT.

The chain employs TRBV15 and TRBJ1-4; no clear D. Per germline, CDR1 LNHNV and CDR2 YYDKDF (reference sequence). The CDR3 sequence is 14 residues long. Trimming cost V 2 bases and J 0 bases, with 4 bases left between them. For the CDR3, the DNA is TGTGCCACCAGCAGATCCGCAACTAATGAAAAACTGTTTTTT. Protein sequence: CATSRSATNEKLFF.

V usage is TRBV5-1 and J usage is TRBJ2-2; 12 bases align to TRBD2. CDR1 SGHRS and CDR2 YFSETQ come from the germline V gene. V was pared by 0 bases and J by 3 bases, with 6 bases of the junction left unmatched. CDR3 length: 18 residues. CDR3 in amino acids: CASSLALTSGSHTGELFF. CDR3 bases: TGCGCCAGCAGCTTGGCCCTGACTAGCGGGAGCCACACCGGGGAGCTGTTTTTT.

The rearrangement joins TRBV4-1 to TRBJ2-1; a weak D match, TRBD2 (5 bases). There are 16 residues in the CDR3. CDR1 MGHRA and CDR2 YSYEKL come from the germline V gene. The V end lost 0 bases, the J end lost 0 bases, and 9 bases lay between the germline ends. CDR3 coding DNA: TGCGCCAGCAGCCAAGATCAAGGGAGCTCCTACAATGAGCAGTTCTTC. Protein product: CASSQDQGSSYNEQFF.

V usage is TRBV27 and J usage is TRBJ1-1, with D possibly TRBD1 on 6 matching bases. With 2 bases removed from V and 1 base from J, the gap between germline ends came to 11 bases. The CDR3 extends over 15 amino acids. The germline V gene has CDR1 MNHEY and CDR2 SMNVEV (reference sequence). The CDR3 DNA reads as TGTGCCAGCAGTTTACTGGGGGCAGGGAACACTGAAGCTTTCTTT. This translates into CASSLLGAGNTEAFF.

This chain uses TRBV7-2 with TRBJ2-3, with no clear D. CDR3 length: 14 amino acids. Germline assignment: CDR1 SGHTA and CDR2 FQGNSA. V shed 4 bases and J shed 1 base, with 9 bases lying between them. CDR3 sequence reads: CASSSSWGTDTQYF. As DNA, the CDR3 is TGTGCCAGCAGCTCCTCGTGGGGCACAGATACGCAGTATTTT.

In its sample, this clone was seen many times. In DNA, the CDR3 is TGTGCCAGCAGTTTATACTCGATCACCGGGGAGCTGTTTTTT. Translating it yields CASSLYSITGELFF. This chain links TRBV27 with TRBJ2-2; no clear D. This CDR3 has 14 residues. V was trimmed by 1 base and J by 4 bases, leaving 7 bases between them. Germline V CDR1 and CDR2: MNHEY, SMNVEV (reference sequence).

The CDR3 loop is CASSGPRDRGYGEQYF. The CDR3 DNA sequence: TGTGCCAGCAGTGGGCCCCGGGACAGGGGTTATGGCGAGCAGTACTTC. This chain connects TRBV2 to TRBJ2-7; 10 bases agree with TRBD1. Trimming removed 4 bases from V and 6 bases from J; junction bases left unmatched: 12. Germline V gives CDR1 SNHLY, CDR2 FYNNEI. CDR3 length: 16 residues. Variable domain in full (rest from reference TRBV2 and TRBJ2-7): EPEVTQTPSHQVTQMGQEVILRCVPISNHLYFYWYRQILGQKVEFLVSFYNNEISEKSEIFDDQFSVERPDGSNFTLKIRSTKLEDSAMYFCASSGPRDRGYGEQYFGPGTRLTVT.

The V and J genes are TRBV5-6 and TRBJ2-7; 8 bases are shared with TRBD2. The CDR3 length is 15 residues. Germline CDR1 reads SGHDT; CDR2 reads YYEEEE. V lost 4 bases and J lost 2; bases outside the gene matches: 8. This CDR3 reads CASSPGLAHTYEQYF. For the CDR3, the DNA is TGTGCCAGCAGCCCTGGACTAGCCCATACCTACGAGCAGTACTTC. Full variable domain (missing parts from reference TRBV5-6 and TRBJ2-7): DAGVTQSPTHLIKTRGQQVTLRCSPKSGHDTVSWYQQALGQGPQFIFQYYEEEERQRGNFPDRFSGHQFPNYSSELNVNALLLGDSALYLCASSPGLAHTYEQYFGPGTRLTVT.

This clone was recorded once. The chain is built from TRBV5-1 and TRBJ2-3; TRBD2 agrees at 8 bases. The germline V gene has CDR1 SGHRS and CDR2 YFSETQ. This CDR3 is 16 amino acids long. V dropped 5 bases and J dropped 0; count of bases not matched to a gene: 8. CDR3 region: CASSNLAGGSTDTQYF. CDR3 coding DNA: TGCGCCAGCAGTAACCTGGCGGGAGGAAGCACAGATACGCAGTATTTT. The variable domain in full, with the rest retrieved from reference TRBV5-1 and TRBJ2-3, is KAGVTQTPRYLIKTRGQQVTLSCSPISGHRSVSWYQQTPGQGLQFLFEYFSETQRNKGNFPGRFSGRQFSNSRSEMNVSTLELGDSALYLCASSNLAGGSTDTQYFGPGTRLTVL.

The chain links TRBV6-6 to TRBJ2-3, with TRBD1 as a possible D gene (7 bases). V was trimmed by 4 bases and J by 6 bases, leaving 17 bases between them. The germline V gene encodes CDR1 MNHNY and CDR2 SVGAGI (reference sequence). The CDR3 is 15 residues long. This chain's CDR3 is CASSWDSRGTDTQYF. DNA of the CDR3: TGTGCCAGCAGTTGGGACAGCCGGGGGACGGATACGCAGTATTTT.

V gene TRBV20-1 combines with J gene TRBJ2-7; the D is unclear. The length of the CDR3 is 10 residues. V was cut by 6 bases and J by 5 bases, with 8 bases left in between. Germline CDR1 and CDR2: DFQATT and SNEGSKA (reference sequence). CDR3 residues: CSARRNEQYF. The CDR3 DNA is TGCAGTGCCCGTCGGAACGAGCAGTACTTC.

J is TRBJ1-3 and V is TRBV6-6; D not certain. The germline V gene has CDR1 MNHNY and CDR2 SVGAGI (reference sequence). V shed 5 bases and J shed 11 bases, with 13 bases lying between them. The CDR3 is 12 amino acids. The CDR3 sequence is CASSNTVEAIYF. CDR3 sequence (DNA): TGTGCCAGCAGTAATACAGTAGAGGCCATATATTTT.

The chain uses TRBV11-2 and TRBJ2-3; D unclear. Germline V gene lookup returns CDR1 SGHAT and CDR2 FQNNGV. The CDR3 length is 13 residues. Trimming pared 4 bases from V and 2 bases from J, leaving 7 bases between. CDR3 residues: CASSSQTTDTQYF. CDR3 coding DNA: TGTGCCAGCAGCTCACAGACCACAGATACGCAGTATTTT.